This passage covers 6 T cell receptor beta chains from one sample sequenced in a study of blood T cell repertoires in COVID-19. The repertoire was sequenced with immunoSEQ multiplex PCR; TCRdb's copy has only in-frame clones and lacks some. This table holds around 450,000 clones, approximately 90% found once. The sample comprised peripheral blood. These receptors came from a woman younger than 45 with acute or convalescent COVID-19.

CDR3 sequence (DNA): TGTGCCAGCAGCTTAGTAGGGGATCAAGAGACCCAGTACTTC. As protein: CASSLVGDQETQYF. V and J are TRBV7-2 and TRBJ2-5; a weak D match, TRBD1 (5 bases). CDR1 is SGHTA and CDR2 is FQGNSA in the germline V gene. Trimming took 1 base from V and 2 from J, leaving 8 bases between them. The CDR3 spans 14 residues.

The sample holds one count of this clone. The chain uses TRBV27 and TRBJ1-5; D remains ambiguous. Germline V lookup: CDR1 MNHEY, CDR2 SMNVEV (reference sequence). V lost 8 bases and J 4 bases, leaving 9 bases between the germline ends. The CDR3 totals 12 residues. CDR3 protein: CASRRENQPQHF. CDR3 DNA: TGTGCCAGCCGACGGGAAAATCAGCCCCAGCATTTT.

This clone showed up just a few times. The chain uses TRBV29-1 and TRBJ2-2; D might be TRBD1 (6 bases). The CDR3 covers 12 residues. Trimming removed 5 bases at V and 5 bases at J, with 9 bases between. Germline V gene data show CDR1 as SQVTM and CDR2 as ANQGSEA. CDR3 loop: CSVPQGTGELFF. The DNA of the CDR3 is TGCAGCGTTCCCCAGGGGACCGGGGAGCTGTTTTTT.

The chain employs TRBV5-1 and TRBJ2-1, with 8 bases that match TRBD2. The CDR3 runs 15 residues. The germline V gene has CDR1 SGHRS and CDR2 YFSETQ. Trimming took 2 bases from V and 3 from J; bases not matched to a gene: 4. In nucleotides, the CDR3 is TGCGCCAGCAGCTTCGCACTAGCGGACTACAATGAGCAGTTCTTC. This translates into CASSFALADYNEQFF.

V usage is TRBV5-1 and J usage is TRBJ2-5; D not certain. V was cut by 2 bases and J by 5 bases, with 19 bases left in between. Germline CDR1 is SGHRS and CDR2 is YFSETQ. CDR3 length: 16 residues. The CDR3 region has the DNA TGCGCCAGCAGCTTTCTGGGCCCCAGCCAAGTGGAGACCCAGTACTTC. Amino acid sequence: CASSFLGPSQVETQYF.

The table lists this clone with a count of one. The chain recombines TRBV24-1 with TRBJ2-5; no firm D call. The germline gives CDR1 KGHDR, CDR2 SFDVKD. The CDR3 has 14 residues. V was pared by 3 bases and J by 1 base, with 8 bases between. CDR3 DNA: TGTGCCACCAGTGATCGAGGCTCCCAAGAGACCCAGTACTTC. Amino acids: CATSDRGSQETQYF.